Sequencing of this T cell receptor beta chain was carried out in a study of blood T cell repertoires in COVID-19. Study context: Samples came from the United States, Italy and Spain, spanning acute and convalescent COVID-19. PBMCs, B-cell-depleted T cells, or T cells were the source of the cDNA or gDNA that made up the material.

The repertoire was sequenced with immunoSEQ multiplex PCR; TCRdb's copy has only in-frame clones and lacks some. The sample lists about 180,000 clones, 70% to 90% seen once, with 18% in the top ten. Germline V gene data show CDR1 as MDHEN and CDR2 as SYDVKM. This CDR3 is built from 13 residues. V lost 1 base, J lost 2 bases, and 6 bases lay in between. The sequence was collected from a person between 65 and 79 years old with COVID-19, enrolled during active disease. The genes are TRBV28 and TRBJ2-7, with D uncertain. Sequenced sample: peripheral blood. The DNA of the CDR3 is TGTGCCAGCAGTTTATTACTCCCCTACGAGCAGTACTTC. Translation gives CASSLLLPYEQYF.